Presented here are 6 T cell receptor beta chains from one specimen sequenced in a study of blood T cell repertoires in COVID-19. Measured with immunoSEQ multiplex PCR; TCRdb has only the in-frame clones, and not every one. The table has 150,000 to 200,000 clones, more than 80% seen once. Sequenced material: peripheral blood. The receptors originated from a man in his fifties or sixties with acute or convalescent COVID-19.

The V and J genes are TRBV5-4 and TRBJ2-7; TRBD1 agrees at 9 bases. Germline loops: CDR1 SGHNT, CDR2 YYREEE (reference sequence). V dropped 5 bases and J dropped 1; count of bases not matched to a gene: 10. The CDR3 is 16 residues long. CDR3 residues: CASRSTGTGKSYEQYV. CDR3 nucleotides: TGTGCCAGCAGATCAACCGGGACAGGGAAGTCCTACGAGCAGTACGTC.

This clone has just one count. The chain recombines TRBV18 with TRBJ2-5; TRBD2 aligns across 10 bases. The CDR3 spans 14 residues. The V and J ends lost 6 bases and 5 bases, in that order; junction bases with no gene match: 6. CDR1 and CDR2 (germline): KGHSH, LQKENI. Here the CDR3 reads CASSYTSGEETQYF. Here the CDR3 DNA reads TGTGCCAGCTCGTATACTAGCGGGGAGGAGACCCAGTACTTC.

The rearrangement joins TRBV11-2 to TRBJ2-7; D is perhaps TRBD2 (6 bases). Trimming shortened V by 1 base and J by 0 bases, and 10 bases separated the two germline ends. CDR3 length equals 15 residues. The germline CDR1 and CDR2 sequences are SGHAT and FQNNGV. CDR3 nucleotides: TGTGCCAGCAGCTTAGCGGGACTGAGCTCCTACGAGCAGTACTTC. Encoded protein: CASSLAGLSSYEQYF.

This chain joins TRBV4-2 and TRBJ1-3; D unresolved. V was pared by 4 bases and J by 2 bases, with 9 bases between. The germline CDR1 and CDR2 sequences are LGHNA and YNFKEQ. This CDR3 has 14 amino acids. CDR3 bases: TGTGCCAGCAGCCGTGATCAGACTGGAAACACCATATATTTT. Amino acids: CASSRDQTGNTIYF.

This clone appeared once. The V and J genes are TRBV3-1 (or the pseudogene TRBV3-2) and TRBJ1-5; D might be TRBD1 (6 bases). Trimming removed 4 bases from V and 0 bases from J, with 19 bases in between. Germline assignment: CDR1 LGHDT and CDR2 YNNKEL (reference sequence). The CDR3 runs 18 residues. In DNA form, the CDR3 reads TGTGCCAGCAGCCCTTTAAGACAGGAGCCAAATAGCAATCAGCCCCAGCATTTT. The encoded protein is CASSPLRQEPNSNQPQHF.

The CDR3 region is CASSTRLVAADTQYF. The CDR3 coding sequence is TGTGCCAGCAGCACCCGGCTGGTAGCAGCAGATACGCAGTATTTT. The rearrangement joins TRBV9 to TRBJ2-3; D is undetermined. V shed 4 bases and J shed 4 bases, with 16 bases lying between them. Germline V gives CDR1 SGDLS, CDR2 YYNGEE. CDR3 length: 15 amino acids.